The T cell receptor (beta chain) under discussion was sequenced for a study of blood T cell repertoires in COVID-19. Original processing notes: Amplifying reference gene primers gave estimates of nucleated cell counts. Assay used: immunoSEQ multiplex PCR; TCRdb lists only in-frame clones, some missing. The DNA was the basis for D and trimming; V, J and clone size are from that table. The table lists some 130,000 clones, about 88% of them singletons, with around 4.6% in the top ten. CDR3 length equals 13 residues. Germline V gene data show CDR1 as SGHDN and CDR2 as FVKESK. V gave up 6 bases and J gave up 7 bases, with 15 bases separating them. The Seattle patients joined while their infection was active and were tracked longitudinally afterward.

Sequenced: peripheral blood. The TCR was taken from a man aged 55 to 69 with COVID-19, enrolled during active disease. The chain couples TRBV14 to TRBJ1-2, with a tentative D call TRBD1 (5 bases). This CDR3 reads CASRRDGEGGYTF. The CDR3 DNA follows: TGTGCCAGCAGGCGGGACGGAGAAGGTGGCTACACCTTC.